This T cell receptor beta chain emerged from a study of blood T cell repertoires in COVID-19. The CDR3 spans 13 residues. Germline CDR1 is SGHVS and CDR2 is FQNEAQ. V was shortened by 5 bases and J by 3 bases, with 11 bases between the two germline ends. Repertoires were generated with immunoSEQ multiplex PCR, while TCRdb's copy carries only in-frame clones and drops some. The sample comprises 390,000 or so clones, around 87% of which are singletons, and about 1% rests with the top ten. The clonotype originates from a man aged 18 to 30 who had recovered from COVID-19. The sequenced sample was PBMCs or T cells enriched from blood (not recorded which). The chain employs TRBV7-8 and TRBJ2-7; D gene ambiguous. The CDR3 spells CASSPTTHYEQYF. The CDR3 DNA sequence: TGTGCCAGCAGCCCTACTACCCACTACGAGCAGTACTTC.